This T cell receptor (beta chain) was sequenced for a study of shared clonotypes between healthy human individuals. Some clones are missing from TCRdb's copy, which holds only in-frame ones; the method was immunoSEQ multiplex PCR. Of about 1.5 million clones listed, approximately 98% were seen once; the top ten hold roughly 0.45%. Study-wide results and caveats: Expectations were that clonotype sharing among donors would be affected by sequencing depth. The four-donor shared clonotypes exceeded non-shared clonotypes in generation probability, with non-shared ones scoring lower. Collection of samples was limited to blood; tissue repertoires likely differ.

This clone was seen once. Antigen specificity is unknown. The source is a man aged 30 to 45 in good health. The specimen sequenced was naive CD4+ T cells sorted from blood. Subset: CD45RA+ positively selected.

CDR3 amino acids: CASSVGGTPTNEKLFF. The CDR3 coding sequence is TGCGCCAGCAGCGTTGGAGGGACACCAACTAATGAAAAACTGTTTTTT. The rearrangement joins TRBV5-1 to TRBJ1-4, with D perhaps matching TRBD1 (6 bases). The CDR3 is 16 amino acids. With 4 bases removed from V and 0 bases from J, the gap between germline ends came to 13 bases. CDR1 is SGHRS, CDR2 YFSETQ, per germline.